One and the same sample provided the 13 T cell receptor beta chains below, sequenced in a study of somatic mutations in cytotoxic T cells in rheumatoid arthritis. Only in-frame clones appear in the TCRdb table, and some are missing; sequencing was by immunoSEQ multiplex PCR. The sample gives some 670 clones, around 74% of which show up once; approximately 13% is in the top ten. The sequenced sample consisted of synovial fluid. The receptors shown here come from a man between 65 and 85 years old with rheumatoid arthritis.

This chain connects TRBV28 to TRBJ1-5, with 9 bases fitting TRBD1. The CDR3 spans 15 residues. After removal of 4 bases from V and 8 bases from J, the junction contained 9 bases not matched to a gene. Germline lookup yields CDR1 MDHEN and CDR2 SYDVKM. CDR3 DNA: TGTGCCAGCAGTTCTGTAACAGGGGGCTGGGAGCCCCAGCATTTT. Amino acids: CASSSVTGGWEPQHF.

J is TRBJ2-5 and V is TRBV6-5, with a weak D call TRBD1 (8 bases). The CDR3 has 15 amino acids. Trimming removed 8 bases from V and 5 bases from J, with 21 bases in between. The germline CDR1 and CDR2 sequences are MNHEY and SVGAGI. CDR3 nucleotides: TGTGCCAGCTCACAGGGGGGGACCCGACGGGAGACCCAGTACTTC. This gives the protein CASSQGGTRRETQYF.

This chain uses TRBV9 with TRBJ2-3; 8 nucleotides agree with TRBD2. CDR1 is SGDLS, CDR2 YYNGEE, per germline. The CDR3 loop spans 14 amino acids. The ends lost 4 bases at V and 11 bases at J; junction bases unmatched: 12. CDR3 protein: CASSMTGGESRQYF. As DNA, the CDR3 is TGTGCCAGCAGCATGACGGGAGGGGAAAGTAGGCAGTATTTT. Full variable domain (outside the CDR3, taken from reference TRBV9 and TRBJ2-3): DSGVTQTPKHLITATGQRVTLRCSPRSGDLSVYWYQQSLDQGLQFLIQYYNGEERAKGNILERFSAQQFPDLHSELNLSSLELGDSALYFCASSMTGGESRQYFGPGTRLTVL.

The chain couples TRBV6-1 to TRBJ2-2, with no clear D. This CDR3 spans 15 amino acids. Germline CDR1 and CDR2: MNHNS and SASEGT. V lost 0 bases to trimming and J lost 8 bases, with 13 bases between them. The CDR3 reads CASSEAVGSGGELFF. DNA of the CDR3: TGTGCCAGCAGTGAAGCGGTAGGCTCCGGGGGGGAGCTGTTTTTT.

The CDR3 reads CASSQDGGWSTDTQYF. The CDR3 nucleotides are TGTGCCAGCAGTCAGGACGGGGGATGGAGCACAGATACGCAGTATTTT. This chain joins TRBV27 and TRBJ2-3; the D gene is possibly TRBD2 (6 bases). V lost 5 bases to trimming and J lost 0 bases, with 15 bases between them. The CDR3 sequence is 16 residues long. The germline gives CDR1 MNHEY, CDR2 SMNVEV (reference sequence).

J is TRBJ1-2 and V is TRBV19, with D maybe TRBD1 (5 bases). The CDR3 loop spans 13 amino acids. V was cut by 10 bases and J by 3 bases, with 15 bases left in between. CDR1 and CDR2 from the germline V gene are LNHDA and SQIVND (reference sequence). CDR3 loop: CAIPGRGDYGYTF. As DNA, the CDR3 is TGTGCCATTCCGGGACGGGGGGACTATGGCTACACCTTC.

The CDR3 DNA reads as TGTGCCAGTAGTCCAGGATCAGGGATGAACACTGAAGCTTTCTTT. Its protein product is CASSPGSGMNTEAFF. V is TRBV19 and J is TRBJ1-1; D is perhaps TRBD1 (5 bases). The germline V gene has CDR1 LNHDA and CDR2 SQIVND (reference sequence). Trimming left V 5 bases short and J 0 bases short, with 13 bases between. The CDR3 runs to 15 residues.

This clone was observed a single time. The chain combines TRBV27 with TRBJ1-3, with D perhaps TRBD1 (6 bases). V was cut by 5 bases and J by 4 bases, with 15 bases left in between. Per germline, CDR1 MNHEY and CDR2 SMNVEV (reference sequence). The CDR3 spans 15 residues. The CDR3 sequence: CASSPLRQAGNTIYF. For the CDR3, the DNA is TGTGCCAGCAGTCCCTTAAGACAGGCGGGAAACACCATATATTTT.

The V and J genes are TRBV28 and TRBJ2-3; TRBD2 might be the D (7 bases). The CDR3 contains 12 residues. The germline V gene encodes CDR1 MDHEN and CDR2 SYDVKM. The CDR3 is CALGGLGDTQYF. DNA of the CDR3: TGTGCTCTGGGGGGGCTTGGGGATACGCAGTATTTT. The full variable domain, in which reference TRBV28 and TRBJ2-3 provide the parts outside the CDR3, is DVKVTQSSRYLVKRTGEKVFLECVQDMDHENMFWYRQDPGLGLRLIYFSYDVKMKEKGDIPEGYSVSREKKERFSLILESASTNQTSMYLCALGGLGDTQYFGPGTRLTVL.

The chain joins TRBV4-1 to TRBJ1-5, with a possible D match to TRBD1 (5 bases). CDR3 size: 15 residues. CDR1 is MGHRA and CDR2 is YSYEKL in the germline V gene. The ends were cut back, 6 bases at V and 3 bases at J, with 15 bases in the middle. As DNA, the CDR3 is TGCGCCAGCAGTCTCCGGGCAGGGAACAATCAGCCCCAGCATTTT. It specifies CASSLRAGNNQPQHF.

V and J are TRBV6-1 and TRBJ1-3; D is unresolved. The V end was cut by 4 bases, the J end by 0 bases, with 10 bases between. The V gene's germline CDR1 is MNHNS and CDR2 SASEGT. This CDR3 has 15 amino acids. The CDR3 nucleotides are TGTGCCAGCAGTGGCGGACTTTTCTCTGGAAACACCATATATTTT. Translating it yields CASSGGLFSGNTIYF.

Concerning this clone: This CDR3 is also generated by other DNA sequences in the sample. Here the CDR3 DNA reads TGTGCCAGCAGCCGGATTGGACTAGCTACCGAGACCCAGTACTTC. This codes for CASSRIGLATETQYF. The chain joins TRBV7-6 to TRBJ2-5; the match to TRBD2 covers 8 bases. V dropped 5 bases and J dropped 5; count of bases not matched to a gene: 10. This CDR3 is 15 amino acids long. CDR1 is SGHVS and CDR2 is FNYEAQ in the germline V gene.

The V gene is TRBV27, the J gene TRBJ2-7; TRBD2 aligns across 8 bases. Germline V gives CDR1 MNHEY, CDR2 SMNVEV (reference sequence). Trimming cost V 4 bases and J 3 bases; bases outside gene matches: 5. CDR3 length: 14 residues. The CDR3 spells CASSYTSGLYEQYF. In DNA, the CDR3 is TGTGCCAGCAGTTATACTAGCGGACTCTACGAGCAGTACTTC.